This T cell receptor beta chain was profiled in a study of radiation and T cells in renal cell carcinoma. The time point is: blood 4 weeks post-SBRT, at nephrectomy. As to treatment: 15 Gy SBRT to primary tumor, nephrectomy 4 weeks later. The table came from immunoSEQ multiplex PCR; TCRdb's copy has only in-frame clones and leaves some out. The sample records under 100,000 clones, 75% to 85% being singletons. This clonotype was obtained from a man aged 55-75 years with renal cell carcinoma. The sequenced sample was blood, obtained from a patient whose treatment included radiotherapy and nephrectomy.

DNA of the CDR3: TGTGCCAGCAGCCTAGGACTAGCGGGAGGTCAAGAGACCCAGTACTTC. Protein sequence: CASSLGLAGGQETQYF. The rearrangement uses TRBV7-3 and TRBJ2-5, with 14 positions matching TRBD2. This CDR3 has 16 residues. From germline, CDR1 is SGHTA and CDR2 FQGTGA. After removal of 5 bases from V and 2 bases from J, the junction contained 4 bases not matched to a gene.